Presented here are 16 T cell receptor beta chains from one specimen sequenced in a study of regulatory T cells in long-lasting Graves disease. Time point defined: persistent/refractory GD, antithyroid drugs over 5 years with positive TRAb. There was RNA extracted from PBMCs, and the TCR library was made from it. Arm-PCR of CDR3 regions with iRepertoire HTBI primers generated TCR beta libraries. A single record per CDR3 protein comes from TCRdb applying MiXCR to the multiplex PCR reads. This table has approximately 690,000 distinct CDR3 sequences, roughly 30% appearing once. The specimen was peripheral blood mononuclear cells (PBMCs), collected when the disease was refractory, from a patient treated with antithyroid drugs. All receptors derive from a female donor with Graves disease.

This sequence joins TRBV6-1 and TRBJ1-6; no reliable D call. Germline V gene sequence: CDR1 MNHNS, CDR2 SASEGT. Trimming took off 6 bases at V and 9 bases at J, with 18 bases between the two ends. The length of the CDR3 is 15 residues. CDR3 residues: CASSYSRASGSPLHF. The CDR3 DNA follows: TGTGCCAGCAGCTACTCCCGGGCGAGTGGTTCACCCCTCCACTTT.

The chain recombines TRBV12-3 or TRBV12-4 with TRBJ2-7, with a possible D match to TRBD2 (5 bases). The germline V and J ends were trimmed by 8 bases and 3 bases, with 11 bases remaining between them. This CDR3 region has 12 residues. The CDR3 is CASGPRGYEQYF. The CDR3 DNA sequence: TGTGCCAGCGGGCCCCGGGGCTACGAGCAGTACTTC.

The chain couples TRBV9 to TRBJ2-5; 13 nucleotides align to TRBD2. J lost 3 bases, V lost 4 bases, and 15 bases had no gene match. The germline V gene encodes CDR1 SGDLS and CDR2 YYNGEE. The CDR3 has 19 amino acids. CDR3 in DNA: TGTGCCAGCAGCTCGCTCGGACTAGCGGGAGTCCCCCCTAAAGAGACCCAGTACTTC. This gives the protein CASSSLGLAGVPPKETQYF. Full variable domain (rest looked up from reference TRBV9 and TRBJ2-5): DSGVTQTPKHLITATGQRVTLRCSPRSGDLSVYWYQQSLDQGLQFLIQYYNGEERAKGNILERFSAQQFPDLHSELNLSSLELGDSALYFCASSSLGLAGVPPKETQYFGPGTRLLVL.

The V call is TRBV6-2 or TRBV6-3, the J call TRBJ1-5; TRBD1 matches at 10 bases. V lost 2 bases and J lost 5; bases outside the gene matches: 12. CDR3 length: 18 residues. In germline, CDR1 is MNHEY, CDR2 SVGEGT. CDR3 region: CASSYPERQGAIDQPQHF. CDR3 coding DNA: TGTGCCAGCAGTTACCCTGAAAGACAGGGGGCTATTGATCAGCCCCAGCATTTT.

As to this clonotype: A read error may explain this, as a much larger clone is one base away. The CDR3 DNA reads as TGTGCCGGCAGTTTATGGACAGGCCCGGGTGGCTACACCTTC. Residues: CAGSLWTGPGGYTF. The chain carries TRBV28 and TRBJ1-2; 7 nucleotides line up with TRBD1. The CDR3 covers 14 residues. The germline gives CDR1 MDHEN, CDR2 SYDVKM.

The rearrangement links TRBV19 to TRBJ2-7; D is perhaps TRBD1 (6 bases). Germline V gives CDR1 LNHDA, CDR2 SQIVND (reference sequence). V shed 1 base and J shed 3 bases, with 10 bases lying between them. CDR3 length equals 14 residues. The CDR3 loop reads CASSIGWDNYEQYF. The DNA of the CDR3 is TGTGCCAGTAGTATAGGTTGGGACAACTACGAGCAGTACTTC.

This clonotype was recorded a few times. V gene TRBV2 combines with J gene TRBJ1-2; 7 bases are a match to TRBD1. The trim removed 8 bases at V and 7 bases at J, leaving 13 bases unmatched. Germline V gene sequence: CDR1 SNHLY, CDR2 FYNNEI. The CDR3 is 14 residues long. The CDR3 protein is CASRREGAPGGYTF. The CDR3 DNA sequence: TGTGCCAGCCGGCGGGAGGGGGCTCCAGGTGGCTACACCTTC.

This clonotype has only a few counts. The CDR3 protein is CASSTRDRGNYGYTF. The CDR3 nucleotides are TGTGCCAGTAGTACCCGGGACAGGGGAAACTATGGCTACACCTTC. The chain uses TRBV19 and TRBJ1-2; 10 nucleotides align to TRBD1. J was trimmed by 2 bases and V by 4 bases; bases with no gene match: 4. CDR3 size: 15 residues. Looked up from germline, CDR1 is LNHDA and CDR2 is SQIVND (reference sequence). The whole variable domain, remainder taken from reference TRBV19 and TRBJ1-2, is DGGITQSPKYLFRKEGQNVTLSCEQNLNHDAMYWYRQDPGQGLRLIYYSQIVNDFQKGDIAEGYSVSREKKESFPLTVTSAQKNPTAFYLCASSTRDRGNYGYTFGSGTRLTVV.

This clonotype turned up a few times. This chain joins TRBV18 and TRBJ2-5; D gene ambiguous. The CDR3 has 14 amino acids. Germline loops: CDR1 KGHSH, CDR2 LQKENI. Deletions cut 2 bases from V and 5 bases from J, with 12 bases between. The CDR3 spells CASSPGTPGETQYF. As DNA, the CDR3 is TGTGCCAGCTCACCAGGAACTCCCGGCGAGACCCAGTACTTC.

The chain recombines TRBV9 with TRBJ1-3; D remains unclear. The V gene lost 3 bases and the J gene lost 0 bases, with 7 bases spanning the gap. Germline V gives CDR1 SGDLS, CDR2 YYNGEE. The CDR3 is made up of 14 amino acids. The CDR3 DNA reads TGTGCCAGCAGCGCAGTGGGCTCTGGAAACACCATATATTTT. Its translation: CASSAVGSGNTIYF.

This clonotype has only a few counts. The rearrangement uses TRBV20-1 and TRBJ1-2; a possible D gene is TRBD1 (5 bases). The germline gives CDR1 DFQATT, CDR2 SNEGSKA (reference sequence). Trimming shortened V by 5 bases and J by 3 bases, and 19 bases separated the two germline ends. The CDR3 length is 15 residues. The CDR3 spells CSAPMGGRMDYGYTF. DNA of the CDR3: TGCAGTGCTCCCATGGGGGGGAGGATGGACTATGGCTACACCTTC.

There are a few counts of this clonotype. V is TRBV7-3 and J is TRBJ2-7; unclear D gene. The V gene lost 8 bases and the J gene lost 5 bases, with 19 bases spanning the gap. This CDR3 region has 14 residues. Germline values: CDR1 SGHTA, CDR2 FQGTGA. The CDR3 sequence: CASASPSLPHEQYF. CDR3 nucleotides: TGTGCCAGCGCCTCGCCTAGTTTGCCCCACGAGCAGTACTTC.

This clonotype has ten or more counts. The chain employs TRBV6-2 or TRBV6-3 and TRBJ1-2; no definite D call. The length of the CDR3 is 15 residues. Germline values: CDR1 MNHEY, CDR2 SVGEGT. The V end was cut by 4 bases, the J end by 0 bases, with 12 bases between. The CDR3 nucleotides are TGTGCCAGCAGTTCTATGGGAAAGCCTAACTATGGCTACACCTTC. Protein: CASSSMGKPNYGYTF.

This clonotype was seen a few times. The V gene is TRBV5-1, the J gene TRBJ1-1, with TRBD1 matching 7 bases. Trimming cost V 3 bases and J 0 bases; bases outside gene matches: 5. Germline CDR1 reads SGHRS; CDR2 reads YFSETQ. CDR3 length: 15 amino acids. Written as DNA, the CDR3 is TGCGCCAGCAGCTGGGGACAGTCTATGAACACTGAAGCTTTCTTT. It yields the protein CASSWGQSMNTEAFF.

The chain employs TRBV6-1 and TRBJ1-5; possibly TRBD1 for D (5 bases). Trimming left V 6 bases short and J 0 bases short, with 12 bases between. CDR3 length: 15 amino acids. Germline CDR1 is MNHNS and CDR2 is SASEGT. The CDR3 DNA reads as TGTGCCAGCAGCCAGGGCGAATATAGCAATCAGCCCCAGCATTTT. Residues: CASSQGEYSNQPQHF.

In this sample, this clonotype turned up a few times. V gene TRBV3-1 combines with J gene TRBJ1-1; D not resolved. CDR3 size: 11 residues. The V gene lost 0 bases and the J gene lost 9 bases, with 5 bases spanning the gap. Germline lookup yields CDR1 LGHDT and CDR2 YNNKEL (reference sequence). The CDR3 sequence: CASSQDIKAFF. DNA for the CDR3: TGTGCCAGCAGCCAAGACATCAAAGCTTTCTTT. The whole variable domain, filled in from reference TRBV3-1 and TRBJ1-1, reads DTAVSQTPKYLVTQMGNDKSIKCEQNLGHDTMYWYKQDSKKFLKIMFSYNNKELIINETVPNRFSPKSPDKAHLNLHINSLELGDSAVYFCASSQDIKAFFGQGTRLTVV.